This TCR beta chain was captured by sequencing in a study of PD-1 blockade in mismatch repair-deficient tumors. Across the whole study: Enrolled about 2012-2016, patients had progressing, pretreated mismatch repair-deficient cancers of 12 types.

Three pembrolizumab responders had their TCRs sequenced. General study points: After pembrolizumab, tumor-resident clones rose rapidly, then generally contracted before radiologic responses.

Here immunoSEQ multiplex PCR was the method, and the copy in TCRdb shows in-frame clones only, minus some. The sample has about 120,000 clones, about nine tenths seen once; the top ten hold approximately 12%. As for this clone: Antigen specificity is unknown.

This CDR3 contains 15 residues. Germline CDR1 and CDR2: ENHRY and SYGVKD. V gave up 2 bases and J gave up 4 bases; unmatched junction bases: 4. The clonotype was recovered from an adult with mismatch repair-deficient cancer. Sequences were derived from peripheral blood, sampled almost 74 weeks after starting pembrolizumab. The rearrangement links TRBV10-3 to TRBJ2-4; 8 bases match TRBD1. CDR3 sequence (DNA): TGTGCCATCAGTGAGCCAAGGACAGGGAAAAACATTCAGTACTTC. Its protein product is CAISEPRTGKNIQYF.